This TCR beta chain was found in a study of blood T cells in healthy people across ages (dated by TCRdb to between 2014 and 2017). As for the study more broadly: In model experiments, template switching captured roughly one uniquely barcoded TCR beta cDNA molecule for every two T cells. Age-related changes in TCR beta repertoire diversity were measured in the study by deep sequencing normalized with unique cDNA molecular identifiers. Donors were grouped into four age groups: young (average roughly 15 years), middle-aged (39), aged (over 55) and long-lived (approximately 81). To avoid experimental bias, donors of different ages were distributed randomly across sequencing lanes. The study analyzed two additional independent replicas of 1 million unique cDNA reads from the same blood draw for two donors, one aged 18 to 30 and one aged 80 or older. The investigation overall reported the following: Compared with the aged group, the long-lived group had more naive CD4+ T cells, fewer expanded clones and increased TCR diversity, suggesting age selection. Bulk unsorted PBMC profiling prevented conclusive comparison of naive and antigen-experienced compartments. There was a strong correlation between observed TCR beta diversity and the percentage of naive T cells measured by flow cytometry. Estimates of total diversity based on one million sequenced T cells were regarded as lower bounds and as underestimates. As age increased, observed TCR beta diversity per million T cells dropped in a roughly linear way, and a significant reduction was already evident by age 40. The CMV infection status of donors was not known, potentially confounding age-related changes in expanded clonotypes.

This clonotype was seen more than once but under ten times. No cognate antigen has been identified for it. Germline and junction disagree at one end, which may indicate a read error. To prepare the library, 5' RACE was applied. Sequencing relied on an Illumina HiSeq 2500. A second PCR of roughly 6 to 12 cycles was run with a J-beta primer mix and a sample-barcoded 5' primer. Each TCR beta cDNA molecule received a unique molecular identifier from a template-switch 5' adaptor carrying 12 random nucleotides. Each sample yielded at least 2.5 million CDR3-containing paired-end reads. All of the RNA was converted into first-strand cDNA using the Mint cDNA synthesis kit, with a TRBC-specific oligonucleotide serving as the primer. After uracil-DNA glycosylase treatment, a first 18-cycle PCR used universal primers M1SS and BC2_uni_R on all cDNA. In the paper's pipeline: Each sample was normalized by randomly selecting 1 million high-quality reads, each carrying a distinct molecular identifier. Instead of being binned into consensus sequences, reads that shared molecular identifiers were thrown out. MiTCR, run with a Q25 quality threshold and the strictest error-elimination algorithm, handled CDR3 identification, clonotype clustering and error correction. A nonparametric unseen species model using Euler transformation provided a lower-bound estimate of total TCR beta diversity. Using fastp trimming at Q25 and MiXCR clonotype assembly, TCRdb reanalyzed the public sequencing data and kept in-frame beta chains. Each record represents a unique CDR3 protein, reported with the most common genes and DNA among its rows. TCRdb, not the original authors, processed these V and J calls. In all, the sample holds 550,000 to 600,000 distinct CDR3 sequences, and 25% to 30% of those were seen once. In total, the top ten clones hold 18% of the sample.

From its cysteine to its phenylalanine, the CDR3 spans 12 amino acids. Left in the record is the CDR3 DNA by itself, 36 bases read in frame from the first base. The germline V gene encodes CDR1 SQVTM and CDR2 ANQGSEA. The approximately 41 donors, aged about 6 to 95 years, were systemically healthy Caucasian individuals from Russia. Each donor gave 8.5 to 10 milliliters of peripheral blood, collected into EDTA-treated Vacutainer tubes. PBMCs were isolated by Ficoll-Paque density-gradient centrifugation, with at least 7 million obtained per sample. Total RNA, at least 6 micrograms per sample, was extracted from PBMCs with Trizol reagent. For every donor, an aliquot of PBMCs went through flow cytometry to measure the percentages of naive CD45RAhigh/CD27high T cells.

The sequenced material came from blood. The chain couples TRBV29-1 to TRBJ2-5; TRBD2 matches 11 bases in the middle. The J call could be wrong; TRBJ2-1 is a better fit for the DNA end. The clonotype was recovered from an older woman in good health. The nucleotides read TGTAGCGGGAGGGGGGGAGGTGATGAGCAGTTCTTC. It translates to CSGRGGGDEQFF.